The TCR beta chain under discussion was sequenced for a study of identical twins listed by TCRdb under 2016. General notes on the study: To test whether fetal clonotypes persist, the study used deep sequencing on TCR alpha and beta repertoires from monozygotic twins, unrelated adults of various ages, and cord blood. Replicate twin experiments were performed at different times using different library preparation protocols to rule out contamination.

What the research found in general, with its limitations: Compared with coincidental sharing between unrelated individuals, out-of-frame TCR alpha sequences shared between twins showed an excess of sequences with low generation probability. In monozygotic twins, out-of-frame TCR alpha sharing was systematically underestimated by recombination models, although the models agreed with sharing between unrelated individuals. Abundant cord blood beta clonotypes had fewer insertions, young adult naive repertoires showed a similar but weaker trend, and memory repertoires showed no such trend. Excess twin sharing in beta out-of-frame sequences was weaker because fewer shared sequences lowered the signal-to-noise ratio. Because the same donors could not be followed over many years, the conclusions relied on cross-sectional statistical analysis. Invariant T cells such as MAIT and iNKT could partly confound zero-insertion analyses, although diverse VJ usage argued against such confounding for most clonotypes.

The CDR3 numbers 11 residues from cysteine through phenylalanine. The sequence is cut down to CDR3 DNA, 33 bases in frame from base 1. CDR1 and CDR2 (SNHLY, FYNNEI) derive from the germline V gene. Only healthy Caucasian donors were included. There are a few counts of this clonotype. Its antigen is currently not known. At one boundary the junction diverges from the germline segment, which might be a read error. Library method: 5' RACE. The sequencing machine was an Illumina HiSeq 2000. Template switching introduced a universal primer binding site; the final cDNA contained a unique molecular identifier, enabling accurate counting of TCR cDNA molecules. Specific primers in the conserved constant-segment region were used to synthesize first-strand cDNA for TCR alpha and beta chains. To control for contamination, each cDNA library was double barcoded with a SMART-Mk sample barcode plus Illumina barcodes. TruSeq adapter sequences along with Illumina sample barcodes were introduced in two successive PCR steps. The Illumina HiSeq platform was used with custom primers to sequence TCR alpha and beta cDNA libraries. In the paper's pipeline: Raw reads were processed with MiGEC to extract unique molecular identifiers, and MiXCR was used to determine CDR3 positions. For each individual, recombination models were inferred using an EM algorithm with the repgenHMM and IGoR tools. Shared clonotype analysis was performed with the tcR package in R, normalizing sharing by the product of cloneset sizes. To study raw recombination free of thymic and clonal selection effects, out-of-frame nonproductive sequences were analyzed. Through fastp at Q25 and MiXCR, TCRdb rebuilt clones from the public reads, retaining in-frame beta chains. Rows matching on CDR3 protein sequence are summarized as one entry with the most common DNA and genes. TCRdb's processing, not the study's, gives the V and J calls here. The sample yields around 1.7 million distinct CDR3 sequences; roughly 35% were counted once. Jointly, the top ten make up around 0.25% of the sample.

Sequenced sample: cord blood. This receptor was taken from a newborn girl in good health. The rearranged chain carries TRBV2 and TRBJ2-4, with no D gene named confidently. The CDR3 region reads CASSVPNVQYF. The DNA is TGTGCCAGCAGTGTGCCAAACGTTCAGTACTTC.